Following are 12 T cell receptor beta chains from one sample sequenced in a study of blood T cell repertoires in COVID-19. Using immunoSEQ multiplex PCR, the repertoire was profiled, and TCRdb retains in-frame clones only, with some absent. The sample lists about 150,000 clones, roughly nine tenths occurring once. The sequencing input was peripheral blood. These receptors originate from a woman aged 55 to 70 with active COVID-19.

As to this clone: A junction boundary mismatches the germline segment, possibly from a read error. The chain is built from TRBV7-7 and TRBJ2-1; D may be TRBD1 (5 bases). Germline V CDR1 and CDR2: SSHAT, FNYEAQ (reference sequence). The CDR3 is made up of 15 amino acids. CDR3 residues: CASSDRAGPYNEQFF. Here the CDR3 DNA reads TGTGCTAGCAGCGATAGGGCAGGGCCCTACAATGAGCAGTTCTTC. Filled out from reference TRBV7-7 and TRBJ2-1, the complete variable domain reads GAGVSQSPRYKVTKRGQDVTLRCDPISSHATLYWYQQALGQGPEFLTYFNYEAQPDKSGLPSDRFSAERPEGSISTLTIQRTEQRDSAMYRCASSDRAGPYNEQFFGPGTRLTVL.

This chain uses TRBV20-1 with TRBJ2-1; the match to TRBD2 covers 14 bases. The CDR3 is 15 residues long. Unmatched junction bases numbered 6, after V lost 3 bases and J lost 8 bases. Germline CDR1 and CDR2: DFQATT and SNEGSKA (reference sequence). The CDR3 here is CSASRPGLAGDEQFF. In nucleotides, the CDR3 is TGCAGTGCTAGTAGACCGGGACTAGCGGGAGATGAGCAGTTCTTC.

The table lists this clone with a few counts. The V call is TRBV28, the J call TRBJ1-3; D is ambiguous. The CDR3 is made up of 15 amino acids. V lost 3 bases and J 4 bases, leaving 13 bases between the germline ends. The germline V gene encodes CDR1 MDHEN and CDR2 SYDVKM. The CDR3 spells CASSLAGFGGNTIYF. In DNA, the CDR3 is TGTGCCAGCAGTTTGGCCGGGTTTGGAGGAAACACCATATATTTT.

This clone was recorded only once. The V and J genes are TRBV27 and TRBJ2-7, with D tentatively TRBD2 (6 bases). The V gene lost 4 bases and the J gene lost 0 bases, with 13 bases spanning the gap. The length of the CDR3 is 15 residues. Per germline, CDR1 MNHEY and CDR2 SMNVEV (reference sequence). As DNA, the CDR3 is TGTGCCAGCAGTTACGGGGGAGTGAGCTCCTACGAGCAGTACTTC. The encoded protein is CASSYGGVSSYEQYF.

V usage is TRBV2 and J usage is TRBJ2-1, with 12 bases fitting TRBD2. The germline V gene has CDR1 SNHLY and CDR2 FYNNEI. The CDR3 contains 15 residues. After removal of 5 bases from V and 8 bases from J, the junction contained 7 bases not matched to a gene. The CDR3 region is CASSPLAGGLDEQFF. CDR3 DNA: TGTGCCAGCAGTCCCCTAGCGGGAGGGCTCGATGAGCAGTTCTTC.

Details on this clone: At one boundary the junction diverges from the germline segment, which might be a read error. The chain uses TRBV15 and TRBJ2-1; no reliable D call. Germline CDR1 reads LNHNV; CDR2 reads YYDKDF (reference sequence). The CDR3 runs 16 residues. The CDR3 region is CATGSLKAGSYNEQFF. CDR3 coding DNA: TGTGCCACCGGCAGTTTAAAAGCCGGCTCCTACAATGAGCAGTTCTTC.

The chain joins TRBV6-6 to TRBJ1-3; a possible D gene is TRBD1 (6 bases). The CDR3 length is 14 residues. Germline CDR1 and CDR2: MNHNY and SVGAGI (reference sequence). The V gene lost 6 bases and the J gene lost 1 base, with 10 bases spanning the gap. The CDR3 DNA is TGTGCCAGCAGATCCCAGGGGTCTGGAAACACCATATATTTT. Translating gives CASRSQGSGNTIYF.

The chain combines TRBV7-9 with TRBJ1-1; no clear D. Germline CDR1 is SEHNR and CDR2 is FQNEAQ (reference sequence). The CDR3 covers 12 residues. The ends were cut back, 5 bases at V and 3 bases at J, with 7 bases in the middle. Here the CDR3 DNA reads TGTGCCAGCAGCCAACTAGACACTGAAGCTTTCTTT. Translating gives CASSQLDTEAFF.

V gene TRBV5-6 combines with J gene TRBJ2-3; the D gene is possibly TRBD2 (5 bases). The length of the CDR3 is 16 residues. The V and J ends lost 1 base and 1 base respectively, with 13 bases between them. The germline V gene has CDR1 SGHDT and CDR2 YYEEEE. DNA for the CDR3: TGTGCCAGCAGCTTGTTCCTAGTCGGGGGCACAGATACGCAGTATTTT. It translates to CASSLFLVGGTDTQYF.

CDR3 sequence (DNA): TGTGCCAGCAGCTTAGGGGGGGGACAGGGAATGCAGCCCCAGCATTTT. The encoded protein is CASSLGGGQGMQPQHF. The chain employs TRBV7-2 and TRBJ1-5; 9 positions agree with TRBD1. CDR3 size: 16 residues. Per the germline V gene, CDR1 is SGHTA and CDR2 is FQGNSA. V lost 1 base and J lost 7; bases outside the gene matches: 8. The full variable domain, completed using reference TRBV7-2 and TRBJ1-5, is GAGVSQSPSNKVTEKGKDVELRCDPISGHTALYWYRQSLGQGLEFLIYFQGNSAPDKSGLPSDRFSAERTGGSVSTLTIQRTQQEDSAVYLCASSLGGGQGMQPQHFGDGTRLSIL.

The chain couples TRBV7-3 to TRBJ1-2; 12 nucleotides agree with TRBD1. Trimming cost V 0 bases and J 2 bases; bases outside gene matches: 1. Germline V gives CDR1 SGHTA, CDR2 FQGTGA. There are 16 residues in the CDR3. In DNA form, the CDR3 reads TGTGCCAGCAGCTTAACGGGACAGGGGGCAAACTATGGCTACACCTTC. Translating gives CASSLTGQGANYGYTF.

In its sample, this clone was seen once. V is TRBV18 and J is TRBJ2-1; 12 nucleotides match TRBD2. Germline trimming cut 2 bases from V and 7 bases from J; bases unmatched to any gene: 3. The CDR3 is 15 residues long. The germline V gene encodes CDR1 KGHSH and CDR2 LQKENI. CDR3 protein: CASSPTLAGGNEQFF. In DNA, the CDR3 is TGTGCCAGCTCACCAACCCTAGCGGGAGGGAATGAGCAGTTCTTC.